This section outlines one T cell receptor beta chain sequence together with its context. Its antigen remains unknown. The read halts 3 residues ahead of the CDR3 end, with the missing end drawn from the germline J gene. In germline, CDR1 is SQVTM, CDR2 ANQGSEA. This CDR3 is 15 amino acids long. V gave up 6 bases and J gave up 2 bases, with 20 bases separating them. This sample is part of a study of T cells in women clearing cervical HPV infection. Study context: Cases' blood sampling followed lesion detection by median roughly 160 days (90 to 200). HLA type could not be excluded as a confounder. General observations from the study: Repertoire richness, not evenness, was significantly elevated in CIN3+ cases versus controls.

The method was immunoSEQ multiplex PCR; TCRdb's version includes in-frame clones alone and lacks a portion of them. The data include roughly 30,000 clones; the top ten clones carry around 6.8%. Material: blood buffy coat. This TCR came from a woman between 18 and 75 years old with a cervical HPV16 infection that either progressed to CIN3+ or cleared (not recorded which). This sequence joins TRBV29-1 and TRBJ2-7; D might be TRBD2 (5 bases). The part of the CDR3 DNA that was read is TGCAGCGTCCGAGGCAGCGGCGACCGAACCTACGAG. Its translation: CSVRGSGDRTYE. The entire CDR3 is CSVRGSGDRTYEQYF.